The clone carrying this TCR beta chain was seen at least ten times. These data originate in a study of T cells after yellow fever vaccination. From the 5' RACE reads, TCRdb called clonotypes with MiXCR, one entry per CDR3 protein. Among around 88,000 distinct CDR3 sequences listed, about an eighth were seen once. Study findings and constraints: The booster response re-showed most primary clones: approximately 95% CD4, almost 90% CD8. One caveat is that FACS-sorted repertoires could contain abundant clonotypes contaminating from the bulk population. Researchers report a weaker secondary response that nonetheless peaked faster, day 5 versus 15.

Material: CD8+ T cells not binding an NS4B(214-222) dextramer, sorted from PBMCs, obtained about 20 days after the first yellow fever vaccination. This clonotype was obtained from a man younger than 35 who received the YFV17D yellow fever vaccine.

The CDR3 DNA follows: TGTGCCAGCAGCGTAGCAGCGGGGGAGTACAATGAGCAGTTCTTC. Its protein product is CASSVAAGEYNEQFF. The chain carries TRBV9 and TRBJ2-1, with 8 positions matching TRBD2. This CDR3 comprises 15 residues. The germline V gene encodes CDR1 SGDLS and CDR2 YYNGEE. The V segment lost 0 bases and the J segment 4 bases; nucleotides outside the gene matches: 3.